The 27 T cell receptor beta chains presented below share a single source sample, sequenced in a study of early T cells in non-severe SARS-CoV-2 infection. One entry per CDR3 protein results from TCRdb running MiXCR on the 5' RACE reads. The sample has tens of thousands of distinct CDR3 sequences; about 11% are singletons. The material sequenced was whole blood. These receptors originate from an adult who was a healthcare worker with PCR-confirmed SARS-CoV-2 infection or an uninfected control (not recorded which).

The J gene is TRBJ2-7, the V gene TRBV5-4; D unresolved. The CDR3 totals 15 residues. CDR1 is SGHNT, CDR2 YYREEE, per germline (reference sequence). V was pared by 0 bases and J by 6 bases, with 16 bases between. The CDR3 sequence: CASSLDGPRVSEQYF. In DNA, the CDR3 is TGTGCCAGCAGCTTGGATGGCCCTCGGGTCTCCGAGCAGTACTTC.

This clonotype has ten or more counts. J is TRBJ1-1 and V is TRBV6-5; D is unresolved. CDR1 MNHEY and CDR2 SVGAGI come from the germline V gene. V was trimmed by 6 bases and J by 8 bases, leaving 10 bases between them. The CDR3 runs 11 residues. The DNA for the CDR3 is TGTGCCAGCAGAGACCTTACCGAAGCTTTCTTT. Encoded protein: CASRDLTEAFF.

This clonotype was seen repeatedly, ten times or more. CDR3 loop: CASSLTGSNTEAFF. CDR3 DNA sequence: TGCGCCAGCAGCTTGACAGGGTCGAACACTGAAGCTTTCTTT. The chain has TRBV5-1 and TRBJ1-1; TRBD1 might be the D (6 bases). This CDR3 is 14 amino acids long. Germline V gene lookup returns CDR1 SGHRS and CDR2 YFSETQ. Trimming pared 1 base from V and 1 base from J, leaving 8 bases between.

The rearrangement links TRBV4-3 to TRBJ1-1, with D possibly matching TRBD1 (5 bases). V was trimmed by 0 bases and J by 0 bases, leaving 20 bases between them. Germline values: CDR1 LGHNA, CDR2 YSLEER. This CDR3 comprises 19 residues. The CDR3: CASSQDPGRAFSMNTEAFF. CDR3 coding DNA: TGCGCCAGCAGCCAAGATCCGGGCAGGGCGTTTTCCATGAACACTGAAGCTTTCTTT.

The chain uses TRBV5-6 and TRBJ2-5; D uncertain. CDR3 size: 13 residues. V was shortened by 1 base and J by 0 bases, with 4 bases between the two germline ends. Germline V gene lookup returns CDR1 SGHDT and CDR2 YYEEEE. In DNA form, the CDR3 reads TGTGCCAGCAGCTTGAACAACCAAGAGACCCAGTACTTC. Its translation: CASSLNNQETQYF.

Notes on this clonotype: This may arise from a read error, as a much more abundant clone is one base away. The chain couples TRBV7-3 to TRBJ2-3; the D is unclear. The germline CDR1 and CDR2 sequences are SGHTA and FQGTGA. The CDR3 has 13 residues. CDR3 loop: CASSFYLTDRQYF. CDR3 sequence (DNA): TGTGCCAGCAGCTTTTACCTCACAGATAGGCAGTATTTT. Using reference TRBV7-3 and TRBJ2-3 for the parts outside the CDR3, the full variable domain is GAGVSQTPSNKVTEKGKYVELRCDPISGHTALYWYRQSLGQGPEFLIYFQGTGAADDSGLPNDRFFAVRPEGSVSTLKIQRTERGDSAVYLCASSFYLTDRQYFGPGTRLTVL.

This clonotype was detected ten times or more. This chain links TRBV6-5 with TRBJ1-1; no reliable D call. The CDR3 has 15 amino acids. Germline assignment: CDR1 MNHEY and CDR2 SVGAGI. V lost 0 bases, J lost 5 bases, and 13 bases lay in between. CDR3 DNA: TGTGCCAGCAGTTACTCGATTCGAGAGGGAACTGAAGCTTTCTTT. It translates to CASSYSIREGTEAFF.

In this sample, this clonotype turned up a few times. J is TRBJ2-5 and V is TRBV5-1; TRBD1 matches at 7 bases. The CDR3 consists of 13 residues. Germline CDR1 reads SGHRS; CDR2 reads YFSETQ. Unmatched junction bases numbered 0, after V lost 2 bases and J lost 2 bases. In nucleotides, the CDR3 is TGCGCCAGCAGCTTACAGGGGCAAGAGACCCAGTACTTC. The encoded protein is CASSLQGQETQYF.

The table lists this clonotype with a few counts. The chain links TRBV5-8 to TRBJ2-1; no firm D call. CDR1 and CDR2 (germline): SGHTS, YDEGEE. V dropped 3 bases and J dropped 4 bases, with 14 bases sitting between them. This CDR3 is 15 amino acids long. The CDR3 here is CASSWELSMYNEQFF. For the CDR3, the DNA is TGTGCCAGCAGCTGGGAACTCTCTATGTACAATGAGCAGTTCTTC.

This clonotype has ten or more counts. The chain employs TRBV6-5 and TRBJ1-5; D is possibly TRBD1 (5 bases). V lost 2 bases to trimming and J lost 7 bases, with 9 bases between them. Germline assignment: CDR1 MNHEY and CDR2 SVGAGI. This CDR3 spans 13 amino acids. This CDR3 is CASSYGGSQPQHF. Written as DNA, the CDR3 is TGTGCCAGCAGTTACGGGGGGTCCCAGCCCCAGCATTTT.

This clonotype has at least ten counts. This chain joins TRBV20-1 and TRBJ2-7; 10 bases map to TRBD2. The CDR3 is 14 amino acids. V lost 2 bases and J lost 3; bases outside the gene matches: 4. From germline, CDR1 is DFQATT and CDR2 SNEGSKA (reference sequence). This CDR3 is CSARPGLANYEQYF. CDR3 DNA sequence: TGCAGTGCTAGACCGGGACTAGCGAACTACGAGCAGTACTTC.

This clonotype has at least ten counts. This chain joins TRBV3-1 and TRBJ2-1, with a possible D match to TRBD1 (6 bases). V was pared by 0 bases and J by 6 bases, with 18 bases between. The CDR3 is made up of 17 amino acids. CDR1 is LGHDT, CDR2 YNNKEL, per germline (reference sequence). The DNA for the CDR3 is TGTGCCAGCAGCCAAGACTACGGCCGGGACACCTCCAATGAGCAGTTCTTC. This gives the protein CASSQDYGRDTSNEQFF.

This clonotype showed up just a few times. The chain uses TRBV29-1 and TRBJ2-5; no clear D gene. Trimming removed 7 bases at V and 3 bases at J, with 15 bases between. CDR3 size: 13 residues. The germline V gene encodes CDR1 SQVTM and CDR2 ANQGSEA. The CDR3 region has the DNA TGCAGCGCCGCCGCGGTAGGGAAAGAGACCCAGTACTTC. Encoded protein: CSAAAVGKETQYF. Full variable domain (rest looked up from reference TRBV29-1 and TRBJ2-5): SAVISQKPSRDICQRGTSLTIQCQVDSQVTMMFWYRQQPGQSLTLIATANQGSEATYESGFVIDKFPISRPNLTFSTLTVSNMSPEDSSIYLCSAAAVGKETQYFGPGTRLLVL.

V is TRBV11-2 and J is TRBJ2-2; 12 positions match TRBD2. Germline assignment: CDR1 SGHAT and CDR2 FQNNGV. The CDR3 contains 14 residues. V was clipped by 5 bases and J by 11 bases; unmatched bases: 6. This chain's CDR3 is CASSRRTSGTELFF. The DNA of the CDR3 is TGTGCCAGCAGCCGGAGGACTAGCGGGACTGAGCTGTTTTTT.

The chain couples TRBV25-1 to TRBJ2-2, with TRBD1 identical over 9 bases. J gave up 5 bases and V 6 bases, and 10 bases lay outside the gene matches. This CDR3 is built from 16 residues. Germline CDR1 is MGHDK and CDR2 is SYGVNS. CDR3: CASRSTGTGITGELFF. The CDR3 region has the DNA TGTGCCAGCAGGTCAACCGGGACAGGGATTACCGGGGAGCTGTTTTTT. The variable domain in full, with the rest retrieved from reference TRBV25-1 and TRBJ2-2, is EADIYQTPRYLVIGTGKKITLECSQTMGHDKMYWYQQDPGMELHLIHYSYGVNSTEKGDLSSESTVSRIRTEHFPLTLESARPSHTSQYLCASRSTGTGITGELFFGEGSRLTVL.

The table lists this clonotype with many counts. V and J are TRBV2 and TRBJ2-3; 7 positions match TRBD2. The trim removed 2 bases at V and 0 bases at J, leaving 5 bases unmatched. The CDR3 is 16 amino acids. Germline V gene lookup returns CDR1 SNHLY and CDR2 FYNNEI. CDR3 coding DNA: TGTGCCAGCAGTGAATGGGCTAGCGGAAGCACAGATACGCAGTATTTT. Translation: CASSEWASGSTDTQYF.

The rearrangement uses TRBV4-1 and TRBJ2-1, with 9 bases fitting TRBD2. Germline V lookup: CDR1 MGHRA, CDR2 YSYEKL. The CDR3 loop spans 16 amino acids. Unmatched junction bases numbered 9, after V lost 1 base and J lost 8 bases. This CDR3 reads CASSQVGSGGQDEQFF. The CDR3 bases are TGCGCCAGCAGCCAAGTCGGAAGCGGGGGGCAGGATGAGCAGTTCTTC.

The V gene is TRBV21-1, the J gene TRBJ1-5. TRBV21-1 constitutes a pseudogene. This CDR3 is built from 16 residues. The CDR3 nucleotides read TGTGCCAGCAGCAACAGCCAGGACCATAGCAATCAGCCCCAGCATTTT. Amino acid sequence: CASSNSQDHSNQPQHF.

Concerning this clonotype: One end of the junction fails to match germline, which may point to a read error. V gene TRBV29-1 combines with J gene TRBJ1-1; a possible D gene is TRBD1 (6 bases). The CDR3 sequence is 14 residues long. Per germline, CDR1 SQVTM and CDR2 ANQGSEA. The DNA of the CDR3 is TGCAGCGTAAGAACCAGGGGATGGAACACTGAAGCTATCTTT. This gives the protein CSVRTRGWNTEAIF.

The sample holds a few counts of this clonotype. V is TRBV29-1 and J is TRBJ2-7, with D unresolved. Germline V CDR1 and CDR2: SQVTM, ANQGSEA. The CDR3 has 11 amino acids. V gave up 7 bases and J gave up 3 bases, with 10 bases separating them. CDR3 nucleotide sequence: TGCAGCGCTAAAAGAGACTACGAGCAGTACTTC. Protein product: CSAKRDYEQYF.

This CDR3 reads CASSRDREQYF. Written as DNA, the CDR3 is TGTGCCAGCAGCCGAGACAGGGAGCAGTACTTC. V usage is TRBV11-2 and J usage is TRBJ2-7, with D perhaps TRBD1 (6 bases). Germline lookup yields CDR1 SGHAT and CDR2 FQNNGV. The V end lost 5 bases, the J end lost 7 bases, and 9 bases lay between the germline ends. CDR3 length: 11 amino acids.

This clonotype has ten or more counts. The V and J genes are TRBV3-1 and TRBJ2-7; D remains unclear. This CDR3 spans 13 amino acids. Germline V gives CDR1 LGHDT, CDR2 YNNKEL (reference sequence). V was clipped by 1 base and J by 1 base, with 5 bases between them. The CDR3 reads CASSQVTSYEQYF. The CDR3 nucleotides read TGTGCCAGCAGCCAAGTCACGTCCTACGAGCAGTACTTC.

Notes on this clonotype: A read error is possible here, since a much larger clone lies one base away. The chain joins TRBV28 to TRBJ1-3; D remains unclear. Per the germline V gene, CDR1 is MDHEN and CDR2 is SYDVKM. V shed 6 bases and J shed 0 bases, with 12 bases lying between them. CDR3 length: 15 amino acids. Here the CDR3 reads CASRPIPNSGNTIYF. The DNA for the CDR3 is TGTGCCAGCAGGCCTATACCCAACTCTGGAAACACCATATATTTT.

This chain links TRBV6-5 with TRBJ2-1; possible D gene TRBD2, 6 bases. Germline CDR1 MNHEY, CDR2 SVGAGI. Deletions cut 5 bases from V and 7 bases from J, with 18 bases between. This CDR3 region has 15 residues. CDR3 DNA: TGTGCCAGCAGTCATAGCGGTATAACGGGGAATGAGCAGTTCTTC. Encoded protein: CASSHSGITGNEQFF.

The genes are TRBV9 and TRBJ2-7; TRBD2 matches at 7 bases. CDR1 and CDR2 from the germline V gene are SGDLS and YYNGEE. CDR3 length: 15 amino acids. V lost 2 bases to trimming and J lost 5 bases; unmatched junction nucleotides: 10. The CDR3 here is CASSVAGVVEDEQYF. Here the CDR3 DNA reads TGTGCCAGCAGCGTCGCGGGAGTGGTAGAGGACGAGCAGTACTTC.

In this sample, this clonotype turned up many times. The V call is TRBV5-6, the J call TRBJ2-6; D assignment may be TRBD1 or TRBD2 (5 bases each). Germline CDR1 is SGHDT and CDR2 is YYEEEE. V lost 5 bases, J lost 2 bases, and 11 bases lay in between. The CDR3 has 15 amino acids. DNA for the CDR3: TGTGCCAGCAGGACGAGGGGCGCTGGGGCCAACGTCCTGACTTTC. Protein sequence: CASRTRGAGANVLTF.

This chain connects TRBV27 to TRBJ2-7; D possibly matches TRBD1 or TRBD2 (7 bases each). The CDR3 consists of 15 residues. V lost 9 bases and J 5 bases, leaving 23 bases between the germline ends. CDR1 and CDR2 (germline): MNHEY, SMNVEV (reference sequence). The CDR3 DNA reads TGTGCCAGTTGGGGAGCGGGACAGCTGACGCACGAGCAGTACTTC. Its translation: CASWGAGQLTHEQYF.